This T cell receptor beta chain was captured by sequencing in a study of T cell repertoires in cytomegalovirus infection. TCRdb used MiXCR to reprocess the reads, holding one entry per CDR3 protein. This sample has around 180,000 distinct CDR3 sequences, with roughly 27% found just once. V was clipped by 5 bases and J by 3 bases, with 19 bases between them. CDR3 size: 17 residues. The origin of this receptor is a human donor in good health (CMV status not recorded). Some clones in this sample may be carry-over from other donors' samples. Sequencing was performed on PBMCs. The rearrangement joins TRBV12-3 or TRBV12-4 to TRBJ1-4; D is possibly TRBD1 (5 bases). The DNA for the CDR3 is TGTGCCAGCAGTGGGGACTCAACAAGCTCAGCTAATGAAAAACTGTTTTTT. Residues: CASSGDSTSSANEKLFF.